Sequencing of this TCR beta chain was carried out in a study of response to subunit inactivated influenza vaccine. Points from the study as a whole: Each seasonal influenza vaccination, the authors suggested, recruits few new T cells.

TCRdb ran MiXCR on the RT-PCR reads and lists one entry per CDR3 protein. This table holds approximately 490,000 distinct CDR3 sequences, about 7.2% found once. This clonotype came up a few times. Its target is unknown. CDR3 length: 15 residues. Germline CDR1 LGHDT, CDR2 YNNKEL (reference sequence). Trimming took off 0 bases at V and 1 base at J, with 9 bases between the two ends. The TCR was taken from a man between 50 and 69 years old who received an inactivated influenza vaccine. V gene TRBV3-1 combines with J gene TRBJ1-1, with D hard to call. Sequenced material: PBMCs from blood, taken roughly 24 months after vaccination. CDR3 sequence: CASSQDWRPNTEAFF. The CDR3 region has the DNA TGTGCCAGCAGCCAAGACTGGCGGCCGAACACTGAAGCTTTCTTT.